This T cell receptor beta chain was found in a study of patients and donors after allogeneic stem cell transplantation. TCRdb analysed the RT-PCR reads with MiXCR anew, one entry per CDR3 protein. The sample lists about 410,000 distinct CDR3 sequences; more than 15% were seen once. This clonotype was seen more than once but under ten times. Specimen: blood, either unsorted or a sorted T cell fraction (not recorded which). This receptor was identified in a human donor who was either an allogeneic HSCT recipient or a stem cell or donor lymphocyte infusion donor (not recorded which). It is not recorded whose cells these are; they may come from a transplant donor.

The DNA of the CDR3 is TGTGCCTCCGGACGAGACGGCCCAGATACGCAGTATTTT. Protein sequence: CASGRDGPDTQYF. The chain employs TRBV30 and TRBJ2-3; no definite D call. Deletions cut 7 bases from V and 4 bases from J, with 15 bases between. The germline V gene encodes CDR1 GTSNPN and CDR2 SVGIG (reference sequence). CDR3 length: 13 amino acids.